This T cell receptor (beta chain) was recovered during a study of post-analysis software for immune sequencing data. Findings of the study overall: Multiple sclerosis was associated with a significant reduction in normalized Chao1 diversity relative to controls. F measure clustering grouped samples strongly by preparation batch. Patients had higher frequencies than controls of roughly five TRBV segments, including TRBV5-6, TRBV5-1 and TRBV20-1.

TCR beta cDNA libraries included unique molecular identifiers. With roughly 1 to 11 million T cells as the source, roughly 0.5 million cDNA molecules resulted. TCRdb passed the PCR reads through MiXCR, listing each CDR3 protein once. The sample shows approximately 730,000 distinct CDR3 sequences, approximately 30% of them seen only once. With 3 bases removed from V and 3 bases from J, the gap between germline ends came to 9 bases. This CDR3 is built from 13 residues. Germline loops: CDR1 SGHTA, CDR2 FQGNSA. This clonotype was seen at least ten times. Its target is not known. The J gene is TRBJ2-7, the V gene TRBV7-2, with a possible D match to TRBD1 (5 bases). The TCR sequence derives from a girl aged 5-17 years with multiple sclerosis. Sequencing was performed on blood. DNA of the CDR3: TGTGCCAGCAGCTTGGGGCAGCGCTACGAGCAGTACTTC. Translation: CASSLGQRYEQYF.